The rows below give T cell receptor beta chains drawn from one sample of a study of T-cell reconstitution after alpha-beta-depleted transplantation in children. TCRdb recomputed calls from the PCR reads with MiXCR, one row per CDR3 protein. Of under 850,000 distinct CDR3 sequences listed, around 13% are singletons. The specimen comprised PBMCs, sampled before TCRalphabeta/CD19-depleted stem cell transplant. These receptors were collected from a girl aged 2-10 years with congenital amegakaryocytic thrombocytopenia, due to receive a stem cell transplant. Each CDR3 is given with its conserved first and last residue. A D gene is named only where the DNA matches it firmly.

-,TRBJ1-1,TRBV7-9,14,CASSLNRESTEAFF
-,TRBJ1-5,TRBV12-3/TRBV12-4,14,CASSFSQGHQPQHF
-,TRBJ1-2,TRBV7-9,16,CASTYSGRPNNYGYTF
-,TRBJ2-5,TRBV12-3/TRBV12-4,9,CAREETQYF
-,TRBJ1-1,TRBV29-1,11,CSGTVNTEAFF
-,TRBJ1-2,TRBV27,12,CATKTGAYGYTF
-,TRBJ2-7,TRBV20-1,16,CCALFTGSGLIDEQYF
-,TRBJ2-1,TRBV6-1,17,CASSVGQLLSSYNEQFF
TRBD2,TRBJ2-3,TRBV5-8,15,CASSFSGGSSDTQYF
-,TRBJ1-5,TRBV20-1,15,CSASVWGYSNQPQHF
-,TRBJ2-1,TRBV20-1,12,CSARPGPNEQFF
TRBD2,TRBJ2-7,TRBV5-1,15,CASSRTSGTVYEQYF
-,TRBJ2-1,TRBV7-8,12,CASSARDNEQFF
-,TRBJ2-5,TRBV5-1,16,CASSLGLASNQETQYF
-,TRBJ2-7,TRBV7-9,12,CASNRADYEQYF
TRBD1,TRBJ2-5,TRBV27,18,CASSQIIWGDRYQETQYF
-,TRBJ2-2,TRBV15,12,CATGDFTGELFF
TRBD2,TRBJ2-2,TRBV6-5,18,CASSSSYSGVANTGELFF
-,TRBJ2-2,TRBV18,16,CASSRGASHSTGELFF
-,TRBJ1-1,TRBV7-9,15,CASSLMGGMNTEAFF
TRBD1,TRBJ2-5,TRBV5-1,14,CASKGSGGGKTQYF
-,TRBJ2-1,TRBV24-1,14,CATSGLTSSDEQFF
-,TRBJ2-2,TRBV6-5,11,CASMGPGELFF
-,TRBJ2-7,TRBV6-5,15,CASSYRRLIGYEQYF
TRBD2,TRBJ2-1,TRBV5-1,16,CASSHLAGGTYNEQFF
TRBD1,TRBJ1-1,TRBV2,15,CASSPTIGRGVKAFF
-,TRBJ2-5,TRBV29-1,14,CSVEDQGIQETQYF
-,TRBJ2-1,TRBV12-3/TRBV12-4,14,CASTPRVADNEQFF
TRBD1,TRBJ2-7,TRBV29-1,13,CSVNRGLVHEQYF
-,TRBJ2-7,TRBV27,15,CASSLSIDGAYEQYF
-,TRBJ2-3,TRBV20-1,16,CSARRGGGGAADTQYF
-,TRBJ1-2,TRBV27,15,CASSLNRGGSSGYTF
TRBD2,TRBJ2-7,TRBV25-1,14,CASSDGGGAYEQYF
-,TRBJ1-2,TRBV20-1,15,CCAPIRTSADYGYTF
-,TRBJ2-7,TRBV12-3/TRBV12-4,13,CASSLGEAYEQYF
TRBD2,TRBJ2-1,TRBV5-1,15,CASSPGREIKNEQFF
-,TRBJ1-3,TRBV7-3,16,CASSLSGPSSGNTIYF
TRBD2,TRBJ2-1,TRBV19,14,CASSTAHSGREQFF
TRBD2,TRBJ2-1,TRBV10-3,14,CAISASGGHNEQFF
-,TRBJ2-1,TRBV5-6,15,CASSLDGIVYNEQFF
-,TRBJ2-1,TRBV18,14,CASSPRGPLGEQFF
-,TRBJ2-1,TRBV20-1,13,CSAGTHPTNEQFF
-,TRBJ2-5,TRBV5-1,14,CASSLGTAQETQYF
-,TRBJ2-3,TRBV12-3/TRBV12-4,16,CASSLLGGVATDTQYF